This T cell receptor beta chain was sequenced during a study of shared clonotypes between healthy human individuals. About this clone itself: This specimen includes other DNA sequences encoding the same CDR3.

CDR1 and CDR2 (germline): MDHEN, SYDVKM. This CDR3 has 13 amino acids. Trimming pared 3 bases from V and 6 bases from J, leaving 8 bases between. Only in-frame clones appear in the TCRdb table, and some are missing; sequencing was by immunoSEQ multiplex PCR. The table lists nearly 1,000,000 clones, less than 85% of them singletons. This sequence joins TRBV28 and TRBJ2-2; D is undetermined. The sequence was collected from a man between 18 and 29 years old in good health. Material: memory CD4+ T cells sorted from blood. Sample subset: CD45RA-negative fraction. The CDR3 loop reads CASSFLSAGELFF. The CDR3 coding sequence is TGTGCCAGCAGTTTCTTATCTGCCGGGGAGCTGTTTTTT.